The text below deals with one T cell receptor (beta chain). Antigen specificity is unknown. The length of the CDR3 is 18 residues. The J segment lost 10 bases and the V segment lost 5 bases, leaving 19 bases of the junction unmatched. Germline V gene data show CDR1 as MGHRA and CDR2 as YSYEKL. TCRdb reprocessed the reads with MiXCR, giving one entry per CDR3 protein. The table lists roughly 720,000 distinct CDR3 sequences, about 40% of them singletons. This specimen comes from a study of T cell repertoires in cytomegalovirus infection. Study-level information: Evidence of both CMV infection and a matching HLA type came from public TCR beta signatures. Study-level results: HLA-C-restricted TCR beta clonotypes specific for CMV led the ex vivo response. There were carriers of CMV plus the relevant HLA, and cumulative public TCR beta family frequency identified them.

The chain couples TRBV4-1 to TRBJ2-1; the match to TRBD2 covers 11 bases. The sequence was collected from a human donor in good health (CMV status not recorded). Some clones in this sample may be carry-over from other donors' samples. The sample taken for sequencing was PBMCs. This chain's CDR3 is CASSSPTSGGIYNVEQFF. The CDR3 DNA is TGCGCCAGCAGCTCACCAACTAGCGGGGGCATTTACAATGTGGAGCAGTTCTTC.